Described below is a single T cell receptor beta chain sequence and its context. This record belongs to a study of technical replicates of blood from a few donors. Germline lookup yields CDR1 GTSNPN and CDR2 SVGIG (reference sequence). V was pared by 4 bases and J by 10 bases, with 8 bases of the junction left unmatched. The CDR3 runs 14 residues. Profiled with immunoSEQ multiplex PCR; TCRdb holds only in-frame clones, not every one. The table has tens of thousands of clones, 90% to 95% seen once. The genes are TRBV30 and TRBJ2-1, with 12 positions matching TRBD2. The receptor was isolated from a human donor in good health. Sequencing was done on a sample of T cells isolated from PBMCs. CDR3 amino acids: CAWNRLAGVKEQFF. CDR3 nucleotides: TGTGCCTGGAATCGACTAGCGGGAGTAAAGGAGCAGTTCTTC.